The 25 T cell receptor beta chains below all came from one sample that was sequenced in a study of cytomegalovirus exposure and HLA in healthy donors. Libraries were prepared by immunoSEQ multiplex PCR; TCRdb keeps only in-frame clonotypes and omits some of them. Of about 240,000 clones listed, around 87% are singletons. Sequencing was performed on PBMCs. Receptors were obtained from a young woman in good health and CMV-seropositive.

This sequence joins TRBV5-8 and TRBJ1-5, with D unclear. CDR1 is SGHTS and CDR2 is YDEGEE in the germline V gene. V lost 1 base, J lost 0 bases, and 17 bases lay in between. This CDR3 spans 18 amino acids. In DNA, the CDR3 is TGTGCCAGCAGCTTGTTAATGGTGTCGAGCTATAGCAATCAGCCCCAGCATTTT. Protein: CASSLLMVSSYSNQPQHF.

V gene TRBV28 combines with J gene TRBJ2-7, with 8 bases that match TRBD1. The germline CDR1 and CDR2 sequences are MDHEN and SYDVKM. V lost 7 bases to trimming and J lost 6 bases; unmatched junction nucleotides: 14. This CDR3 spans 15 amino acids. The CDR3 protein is CASKIRDRYWSEQYF. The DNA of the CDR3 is TGTGCCAGCAAGATCCGGGACAGGTATTGGAGCGAGCAGTACTTC.

Here the CDR3 reads CASSLSASSYNEQFF. As DNA, the CDR3 is TGCGCCAGCAGCTTGAGCGCGAGCTCCTACAATGAGCAGTTCTTC. The chain uses TRBV5-1 and TRBJ2-1; no clear D. Germline V gives CDR1 SGHRS, CDR2 YFSETQ. CDR3 length equals 15 residues. With 1 base removed from V and 0 bases from J, the gap between germline ends came to 8 bases.

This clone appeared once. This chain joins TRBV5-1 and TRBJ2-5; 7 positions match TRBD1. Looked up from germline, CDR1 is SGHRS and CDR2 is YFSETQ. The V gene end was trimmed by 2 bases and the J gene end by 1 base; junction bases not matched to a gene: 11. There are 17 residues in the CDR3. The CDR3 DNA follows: TGCGCCAGCAGCTTTGGGCAGGGGGTAATTGGCCAAGAGACCCAGTACTTC. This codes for CASSFGQGVIGQETQYF.

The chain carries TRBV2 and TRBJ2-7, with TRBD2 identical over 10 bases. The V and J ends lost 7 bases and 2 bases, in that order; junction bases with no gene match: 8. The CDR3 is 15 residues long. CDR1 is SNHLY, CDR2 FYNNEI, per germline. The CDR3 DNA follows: TGTGCCAGCATGGGGGACCTAGCGGGAGCCTACGAGCAGTACTTC. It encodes CASMGDLAGAYEQYF.

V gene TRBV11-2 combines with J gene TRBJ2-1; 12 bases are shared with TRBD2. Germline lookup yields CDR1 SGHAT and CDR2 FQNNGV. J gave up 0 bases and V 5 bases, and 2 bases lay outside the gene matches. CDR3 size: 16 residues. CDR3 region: CASSGLAGSSYNEQFF. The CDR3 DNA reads TGTGCCAGCAGCGGACTAGCGGGATCCTCCTACAATGAGCAGTTCTTC.

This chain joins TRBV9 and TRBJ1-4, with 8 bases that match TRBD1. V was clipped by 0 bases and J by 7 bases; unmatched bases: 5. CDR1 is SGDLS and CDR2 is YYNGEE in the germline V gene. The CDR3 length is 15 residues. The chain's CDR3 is CASSVGPGGIEKLFF. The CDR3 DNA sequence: TGTGCCAGCAGCGTAGGCCCAGGGGGCATTGAAAAACTGTTTTTT. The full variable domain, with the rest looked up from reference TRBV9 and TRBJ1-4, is DSGVTQTPKHLITATGQRVTLRCSPRSGDLSVYWYQQSLDQGLQFLIQYYNGEERAKGNILERFSAQQFPDLHSELNLSSLELGDSALYFCASSVGPGGIEKLFFGSGTQLSVL.

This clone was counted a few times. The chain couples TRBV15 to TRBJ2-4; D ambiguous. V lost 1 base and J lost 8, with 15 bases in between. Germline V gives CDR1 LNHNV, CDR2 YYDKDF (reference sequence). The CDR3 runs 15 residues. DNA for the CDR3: TGTGCCACCAGCAGAGTCCTCTCCGCTAGGTACATTCAGTACTTC. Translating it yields CATSRVLSARYIQYF.

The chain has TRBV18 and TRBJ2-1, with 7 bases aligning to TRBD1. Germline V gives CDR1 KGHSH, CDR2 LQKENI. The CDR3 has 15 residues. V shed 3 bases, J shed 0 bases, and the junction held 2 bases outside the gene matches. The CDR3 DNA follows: TGTGCCAGCTCACCTCAGGGGGTCTCCTACAATGAGCAGTTCTTC. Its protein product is CASSPQGVSYNEQFF.

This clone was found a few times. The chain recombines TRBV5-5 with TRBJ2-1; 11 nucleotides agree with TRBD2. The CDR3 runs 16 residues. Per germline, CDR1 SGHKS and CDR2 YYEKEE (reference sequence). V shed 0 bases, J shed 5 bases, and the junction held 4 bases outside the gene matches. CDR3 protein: CASSLAGTSGHNEQFF. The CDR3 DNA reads TGTGCCAGCAGCTTGGCCGGGACTAGCGGTCACAATGAGCAGTTCTTC. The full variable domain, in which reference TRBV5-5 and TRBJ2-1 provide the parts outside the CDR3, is DAGVTQSPTHLIKTRGQQVTLRCSPISGHKSVSWYQQVLGQGPQFIFQYYEKEERGRGNFPDRFSARQFPNYSSELNVNALLLGDSALYLCASSLAGTSGHNEQFFGPGTRLTVL.

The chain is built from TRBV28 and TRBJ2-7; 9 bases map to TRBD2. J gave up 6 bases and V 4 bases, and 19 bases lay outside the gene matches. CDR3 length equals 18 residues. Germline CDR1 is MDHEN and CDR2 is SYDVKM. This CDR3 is CASSSLGRPGAGGSEQYF. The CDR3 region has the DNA TGTGCCAGCAGTTCTCTGGGCCGTCCGGGAGCGGGAGGAAGCGAGCAGTACTTC.

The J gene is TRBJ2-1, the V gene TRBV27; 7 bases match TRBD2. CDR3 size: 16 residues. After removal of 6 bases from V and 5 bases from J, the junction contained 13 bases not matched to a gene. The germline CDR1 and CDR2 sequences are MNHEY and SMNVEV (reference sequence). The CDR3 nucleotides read TGTGCCAGCAGGCTCGGGACTACAGCCAACCACAATGAGCAGTTCTTC. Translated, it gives CASRLGTTANHNEQFF.

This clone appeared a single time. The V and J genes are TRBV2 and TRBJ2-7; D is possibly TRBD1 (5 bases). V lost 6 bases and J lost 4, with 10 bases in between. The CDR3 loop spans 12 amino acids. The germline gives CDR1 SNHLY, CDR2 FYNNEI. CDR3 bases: TGTGCCAGCAGGGAACAGGTTTACGAGCAGTACTTC. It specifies CASREQVYEQYF.

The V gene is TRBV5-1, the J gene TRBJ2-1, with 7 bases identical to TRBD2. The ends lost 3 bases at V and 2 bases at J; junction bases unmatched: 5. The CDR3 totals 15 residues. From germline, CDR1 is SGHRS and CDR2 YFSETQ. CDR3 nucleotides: TGCGCCAGCAGCTGGGCGGGGGACCCCTACAATGAGCAGTTCTTC. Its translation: CASSWAGDPYNEQFF.

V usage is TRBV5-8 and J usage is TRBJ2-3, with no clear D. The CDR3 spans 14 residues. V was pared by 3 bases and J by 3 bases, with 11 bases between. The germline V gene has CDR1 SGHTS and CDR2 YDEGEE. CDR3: CASSSQLGTDTQYF. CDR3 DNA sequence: TGTGCCAGCAGCTCGCAACTCGGGACAGATACGCAGTATTTT. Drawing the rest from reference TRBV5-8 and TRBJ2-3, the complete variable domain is EAGVTQSPTHLIKTRGQQATLRCSPISGHTSVYWYQQALGLGLQFLLWYDEGEERNRGNFPPRFSGRQFPNYSSELNVNALELEDSALYLCASSSQLGTDTQYFGPGTRLTVL.

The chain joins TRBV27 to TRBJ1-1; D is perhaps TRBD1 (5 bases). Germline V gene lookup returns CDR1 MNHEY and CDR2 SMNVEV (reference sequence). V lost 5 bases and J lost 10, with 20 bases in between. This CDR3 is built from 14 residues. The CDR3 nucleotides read TGTGCCAGCAGTACCCTCCTTGGGCAGGGTGTAGCTTTCTTT. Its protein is CASSTLLGQGVAFF.

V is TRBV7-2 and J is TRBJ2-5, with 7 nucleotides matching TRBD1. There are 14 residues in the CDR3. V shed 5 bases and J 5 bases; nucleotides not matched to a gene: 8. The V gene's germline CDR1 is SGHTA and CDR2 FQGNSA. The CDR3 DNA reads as TGTGCCAGCAGCCTGAGACAGGGTTCCGAGACCCAGTACTTC. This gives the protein CASSLRQGSETQYF.

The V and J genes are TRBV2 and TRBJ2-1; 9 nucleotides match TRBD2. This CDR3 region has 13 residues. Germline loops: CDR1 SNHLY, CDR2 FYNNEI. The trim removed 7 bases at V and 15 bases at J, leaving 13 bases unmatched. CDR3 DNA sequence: TGTGCCAGCACCGAGGTTAGGAAAGCGGGGGGGTTCTTC. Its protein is CASTEVRKAGGFF.

CDR3 sequence: CASTVQGDSYEQFF. CDR3 DNA sequence: TGTGCCAGCACAGTACAGGGCGATTCTTATGAGCAGTTCTTC. The chain employs TRBV2 and TRBJ2-1, with a possible D match to TRBD1 (6 bases). The germline CDR1 and CDR2 sequences are SNHLY and FYNNEI. The CDR3 consists of 14 residues. V lost 7 bases and J lost 8, with 18 bases in between.

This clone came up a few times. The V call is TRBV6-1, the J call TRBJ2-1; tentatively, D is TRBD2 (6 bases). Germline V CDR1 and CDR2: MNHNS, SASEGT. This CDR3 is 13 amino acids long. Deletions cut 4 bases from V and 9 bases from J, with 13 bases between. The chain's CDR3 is CASSAIRGGEQFF. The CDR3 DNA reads TGTGCCAGCAGTGCGATCCGGGGAGGTGAGCAGTTCTTC.

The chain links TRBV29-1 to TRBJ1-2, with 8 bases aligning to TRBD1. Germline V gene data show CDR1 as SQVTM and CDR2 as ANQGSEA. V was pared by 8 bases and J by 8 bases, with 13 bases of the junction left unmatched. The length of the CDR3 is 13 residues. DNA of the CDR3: TGCAGCTCCCGGACAGGGTCAGATGGGGGCTACACCTTC. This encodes CSSRTGSDGGYTF.

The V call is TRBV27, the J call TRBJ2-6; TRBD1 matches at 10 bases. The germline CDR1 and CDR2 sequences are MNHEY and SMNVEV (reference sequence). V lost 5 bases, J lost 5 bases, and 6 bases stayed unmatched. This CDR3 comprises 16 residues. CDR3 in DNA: TGTGCCAGCAGTCCGGGACAGGGGCTGTGGGCCAACGTCCTGACTTTC. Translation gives CASSPGQGLWANVLTF.

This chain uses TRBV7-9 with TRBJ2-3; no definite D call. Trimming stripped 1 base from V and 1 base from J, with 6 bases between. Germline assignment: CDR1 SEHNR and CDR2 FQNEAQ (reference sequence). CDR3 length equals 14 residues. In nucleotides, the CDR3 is TGTGCCAGCAGCTTAGATCCTCGCACAGATACGCAGTATTTT. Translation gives CASSLDPRTDTQYF.

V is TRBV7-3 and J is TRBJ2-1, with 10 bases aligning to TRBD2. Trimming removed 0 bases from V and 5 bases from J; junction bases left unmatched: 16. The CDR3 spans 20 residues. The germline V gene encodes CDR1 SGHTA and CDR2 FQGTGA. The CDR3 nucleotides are TGTGCCAGCAGCTTAACGAGCCCCTTTGCGACTAGCGGGCCTGACAATGAGCAGTTCTTC. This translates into CASSLTSPFATSGPDNEQFF.

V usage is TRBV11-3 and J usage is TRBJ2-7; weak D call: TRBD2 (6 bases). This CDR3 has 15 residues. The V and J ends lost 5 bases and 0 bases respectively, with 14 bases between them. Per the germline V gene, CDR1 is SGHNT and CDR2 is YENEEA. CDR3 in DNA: TGTGCCAGCAGCCGTAGTGTCGGGAGCTCCTACGAGCAGTACTTC. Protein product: CASSRSVGSSYEQYF.